This T cell receptor (beta chain) derives from a study of blood T cell repertoires in COVID-19. TCRdb keeps only in-frame clones here, not all; method: immunoSEQ multiplex PCR. Here the sample spans around 82,000 clones, approximately 86% being singletons. Germline lookup yields CDR1 SGHRS and CDR2 YFSETQ. Trimming took 4 bases from V and 9 from J, leaving 11 bases between them. The CDR3 is 13 amino acids. The J gene is TRBJ1-6, the V gene TRBV5-1; D unclear. This TCR was recovered from a man older than 75 with COVID-19, enrolled during active disease. Sequencing was done on a sample of peripheral blood. The CDR3 loop reads CASSVSEGSPLHF. The DNA of the CDR3 is TGCGCCAGCAGCGTCTCAGAGGGTTCACCCCTCCACTTT.